These 15 T cell receptor beta chains were all obtained from the same sample, sequenced in a study of T cells after yellow fever vaccination. Using its own MiXCR run on the 5' RACE reads, TCRdb lists one record per CDR3 protein. The profile shows approximately 580,000 distinct CDR3 sequences, less than 20% of them singletons. Material: PBMCs, obtained 5 days after the first yellow fever vaccination. Every receptor here comes from a man aged 18-30 years who received the YFV17D yellow fever vaccine.

In its sample, this clonotype was seen a few times. This chain links TRBV4-1 with TRBJ2-5, with 8 bases lining up with TRBD2. The CDR3 is made up of 17 amino acids. V was pared by 0 bases and J by 0 bases, with 6 bases of the junction left unmatched. CDR1 is MGHRA, CDR2 YSYEKL, per germline. The CDR3 coding sequence is TGCGCCAGCAGCCAAGAAGACGGGGGGGTCGACCAAGAGACCCAGTACTTC. Its protein is CASSQEDGGVDQETQYF.

In this sample, this clonotype turned up a few times. The CDR3 DNA is TGTGCCAGCAGCGCGACAGGGGTCGGCTACACCTTC. This encodes CASSATGVGYTF. The gene calls are TRBV9 and TRBJ1-2; 8 nucleotides match TRBD1. The germline CDR1 and CDR2 sequences are SGDLS and YYNGEE. The trim removed 3 bases at V and 8 bases at J, leaving 3 bases unmatched. CDR3 length: 12 residues.

This clonotype was recorded at least ten times. The chain has TRBV3-1 and TRBJ1-1; the D gene is possibly TRBD1 (6 bases). CDR3 length equals 15 residues. The germline V and J ends were trimmed by 4 bases and 6 bases, with 18 bases remaining between them. Germline V lookup: CDR1 LGHDT, CDR2 YNNKEL (reference sequence). CDR3 region: CASSLDGGAGPEAFF. The CDR3 region has the DNA TGTGCCAGCAGCCTCGACGGGGGGGCTGGTCCTGAAGCTTTCTTT.

This clonotype was observed a few times. The gene calls are TRBV7-2 and TRBJ1-2; TRBD1 agrees at 11 bases. J was trimmed by 8 bases and V by 4 bases; bases with no gene match: 9. The CDR3 is made up of 15 amino acids. Germline V lookup: CDR1 SGHTA, CDR2 FQGNSA. The CDR3 is CASSSRTGGAGGYTF. Here the CDR3 DNA reads TGTGCCAGCAGCTCTAGGACAGGGGGCGCCGGCGGCTACACCTTC.

This clonotype was counted ten times or more. The J gene is TRBJ2-7, the V gene TRBV29-1; 8 bases agree with TRBD1. The CDR3 length is 13 residues. V was clipped by 1 base and J by 2 bases; unmatched bases: 1. Per the germline V gene, CDR1 is SQVTM and CDR2 is ANQGSEA. In nucleotides, the CDR3 is TGCAGCGTTGAAGGGACAGGGACCTACGAGCAGTACTTC. Translating gives CSVEGTGTYEQYF.

The chain combines TRBV6-5 with TRBJ2-7; 11 nucleotides match TRBD2. With V trimmed by 4 bases and J by 3 bases, 5 bases remained unmatched. CDR1 and CDR2 (germline): MNHEY, SVGAGI. This CDR3 region has 15 residues. CDR3 loop: CASSSQTSGNYEQYF. CDR3 nucleotide sequence: TGTGCCAGCAGTTCCCAGACTAGCGGGAACTACGAGCAGTACTTC.

This chain joins TRBV6-2 or TRBV6-3 and TRBJ1-1; tentative D call: TRBD1 (6 bases). The CDR3 is 12 amino acids. With 2 bases removed from V and 10 bases from J, the gap between germline ends came to 11 bases. Germline CDR1 and CDR2: MNHEY and SVGEGT. CDR3: CASSYSRGAAFF. DNA for the CDR3: TGTGCCAGCAGTTACAGTCGGGGGGCAGCTTTCTTT.

This chain connects TRBV19 to TRBJ2-3; the match to TRBD2 covers 10 bases. Germline CDR1 and CDR2: LNHDA and SQIVND (reference sequence). V lost 3 bases to trimming and J lost 1 base; unmatched junction nucleotides: 1. The CDR3 sequence is 15 residues long. CDR3: CASSILAGGTDTQYF. As DNA, the CDR3 is TGTGCCAGTAGTATCCTAGCGGGGGGCACAGATACGCAGTATTTT.

This clonotype was observed many times. This CDR3 is CASSLEGTGGSPLHF. The DNA of the CDR3 is TGCGCCAGCAGCTTGGAAGGGACAGGGGGTTCACCCCTCCACTTT. The chain carries TRBV5-1 and TRBJ1-6, with TRBD1 matching over 11 bases. Trimming took 0 bases from V and 9 from J; bases not matched to a gene: 2. CDR3 length equals 15 residues. CDR1 and CDR2 (germline): SGHRS, YFSETQ.

CDR3: CASRPLSNTGELFF. CDR3 DNA: TGTGCCAGCAGACCCCTATCGAACACCGGGGAGCTGTTTTTT. The chain carries TRBV6-1 and TRBJ2-2; D gene ambiguous. This CDR3 has 14 residues. Germline V gives CDR1 MNHNS, CDR2 SASEGT. V lost 6 bases and J lost 0, with 8 bases in between.

The CDR3 loop is CASSEGPGGAYNYGYTF. The DNA of the CDR3 is TGTGCCAGCAGTGAAGGTCCGGGGGGGGCCTACAACTATGGCTACACCTTC. The chain is built from TRBV2 and TRBJ1-2, with D possibly being TRBD1 (6 bases). The CDR3 is made up of 17 amino acids. CDR1 and CDR2 from the germline V gene are SNHLY and FYNNEI. Trimming removed 1 base from V and 2 bases from J, with 17 bases in between.

There are a few counts of this clonotype. CDR3 sequence (DNA): TGCAGTGCTAGAGAGGGGCCCTCCTACGAGCAGTACGTC. It encodes CSAREGPSYEQYV. The chain is built from TRBV20-1 and TRBJ2-7, with a possible D match to TRBD1 (5 bases). The CDR3 runs 13 residues. The V and J ends lost 0 bases and 0 bases respectively, with 6 bases between them. From germline, CDR1 is DFQATT and CDR2 SNEGSKA (reference sequence).

The sample holds a few counts of this clonotype. V is TRBV20-1 and J is TRBJ1-3; D possibly corresponds to TRBD1 (5 bases). The CDR3 runs to 14 residues. Per the germline V gene, CDR1 is DFQATT and CDR2 is SNEGSKA (reference sequence). Trimming took off 2 bases at V and 1 base at J, with 9 bases between the two ends. DNA for the CDR3: TGCAGTGCTAGACTCGGGGGGTCTGGAAACACCATATATTTT. This translates into CSARLGGSGNTIYF.

The V gene is TRBV2, the J gene TRBJ1-1; weak D call: TRBD1 (5 bases). V was clipped by 10 bases and J by 1 base, with 13 bases between them. Per the germline V gene, CDR1 is SNHLY and CDR2 is FYNNEI. There are 13 residues in the CDR3. The CDR3 loop is CANPAGGNTEAFF. In nucleotides, the CDR3 is TGTGCCAATCCGGCCGGGGGGAACACTGAAGCTTTCTTT.

This chain links TRBV6-5 with TRBJ2-6; D gene unclear. The V gene lost 0 bases and the J gene lost 0 bases, with 12 bases spanning the gap. Germline loops: CDR1 MNHEY, CDR2 SVGAGI. This CDR3 contains 18 residues. CDR3 DNA: TGTGCCAGCAGTTACTCCCCGAACCTCAACTCTGGGGCCAACGTCCTGACTTTC. Its protein is CASSYSPNLNSGANVLTF.